The clone carrying this T cell receptor (beta chain) was picked up one time. The data derive from a study of cytomegalovirus exposure and HLA in healthy donors. The CDR3 spans 14 residues. The V gene lost 0 bases and the J gene lost 5 bases, with 7 bases spanning the gap. Germline V gives CDR1 KGHSH, CDR2 LQKENI. It was with 60 Vbeta and 13 Jbeta primers that the PCR ran. Sequencing was performed with immunoSEQ multiplex PCR; in TCRdb, only in-frame clones are kept and a portion is missing. The sample consists of 120,000 or so clones, about 83% of them appearing once. This clonotype was sampled from a young man in good health and CMV-seronegative. The source material was PBMCs. The chain couples TRBV18 to TRBJ1-4; tentatively, D is TRBD1 (6 bases). This CDR3 is CASSPPTGNEKLFF. The CDR3 bases are TGTGCCAGCTCACCACCAACAGGGAATGAAAAACTGTTTTTT.